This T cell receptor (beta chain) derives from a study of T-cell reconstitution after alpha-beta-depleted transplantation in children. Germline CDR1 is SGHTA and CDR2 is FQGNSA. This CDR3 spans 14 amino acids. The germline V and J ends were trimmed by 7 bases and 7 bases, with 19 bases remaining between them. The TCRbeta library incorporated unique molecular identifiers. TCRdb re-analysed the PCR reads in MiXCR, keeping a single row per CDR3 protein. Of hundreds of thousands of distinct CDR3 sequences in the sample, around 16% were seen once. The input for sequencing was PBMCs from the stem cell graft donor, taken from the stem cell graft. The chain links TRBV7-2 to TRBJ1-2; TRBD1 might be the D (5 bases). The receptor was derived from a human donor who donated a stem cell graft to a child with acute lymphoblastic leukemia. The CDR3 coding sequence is TGTGCCAGCACCGAGCAGGGAGGAATGGGTGGCTACACCTTC. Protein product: CASTEQGGMGGYTF.